A selection of T cell receptor beta chains follows, all from one sample in a study of cytomegalovirus exposure and HLA in healthy donors. Sequenced by immunoSEQ multiplex PCR; TCRdb stores in-frame clones only, minus some. The sample contains some 150,000 clones, 79% of which appear only once. The sequenced material came from PBMCs. The receptor source for this set is a man aged 25-45 years in good health and CMV-seropositive. Both conserved end residues are part of each CDR3. Fields, in order: D gene, CDR3 length, clone size, V gene, J gene, CDR3 protein, CDR3 DNA. A D gene is named only where the DNA matches it firmly. Clone size, where shown, is once, few, many, or a class for clones that have expanded.

.	20	.	TRBV18	TRBJ1-6	CASSLFGYPTTNSYNSPLHF	TGTGCCAGCTCATTGTTTGGATACCCTACTACTAACTCCTATAATTCACCCCTCCACTTT
TRBD1	15	.	TRBV5-5	TRBJ2-5	CASSPTGRQGETQYF	TGTGCCAGCAGTCCCACGGGACGACAGGGAGAGACCCAGTACTTC
.	14	.	TRBV18	TRBJ1-5	CASSPQEKGQPQHF	TGTGCCAGCTCACCACAGGAGAAAGGCCAGCCCCAGCATTTT
.	12	.	TRBV29-1	TRBJ2-7	CSVGGGLYEQYF	TGCAGCGTTGGGGGTGGACTATACGAGCAGTACTTC
TRBD2	14	once	TRBV6-4	TRBJ2-1	CASSVMAGGEEQFF	TGTGCCAGCAGTGTAATGGCGGGGGGCGAGGAGCAGTTCTTC
TRBD1	13	.	TRBV25-1	TRBJ2-2	CASSHQGVGELFF	TGTGCCAGCAGTCATCAGGGGGTCGGGGAGCTGTTTTTT
.	15	few	TRBV19	TRBJ1-2	CASSIGFMDYYGYTF	TGTGCCAGTAGTATCGGGTTCATGGACTACTATGGCTACACCTTC
TRBD1	15	.	TRBV6-5	TRBJ1-6	CASRSGGASNSPLHF	TGTGCCAGCAGATCAGGGGGCGCTTCGAATTCACCCCTCCACTTT
.	12	few	TRBV30	TRBJ1-2	CAWKGTRYGYTF	TGTGCCTGGAAAGGGACAAGGTATGGCTACACCTTC
TRBD2	15	.	TRBV7-8	TRBJ2-3	CASSFGGGATDTQYF	TGTGCCAGCAGCTTTGGCGGGGGGGCAACAGATACGCAGTATTTT
.	14	.	TRBV7-9	TRBJ1-2	CASSLGGLNYGYTF	TGTGCCAGCAGCTTAGGCGGGCTGAACTATGGCTACACCTTC
TRBD1	14	.	TRBV11-2	TRBJ1-2	CASSPWTGYYGYTF	TGTGCCAGCAGCCCCTGGACAGGCTACTATGGCTACACCTTC
.	14	.	TRBV27	TRBJ1-3	CASSSGVSGNTIYF	TGTGCCAGCAGTTCCGGGGTCAGTGGAAACACCATATATTTT
.	14	.	TRBV27	TRBJ1-2	CASTPAGITDGYTF	TGTGCCAGCACCCCGGCCGGGATCACGGATGGCTACACCTTC
.	15	.	TRBV9	TRBJ2-2	CASSSRETFTGELFF	TGTGCCAGCAGCTCCCGGGAGACATTCACCGGGGAGCTGTTTTTT
TRBD2	14	.	TRBV10-3	TRBJ2-5	CATGGTVVNTTQYF	TGTGCCACGGGGGGGACGGTCGTAAATACGACCCAGTACTTC
TRBD1	16	.	TRBV28	TRBJ2-1	CASSLGTGSSYNEQFF	TGTGCCAGCAGTTTGGGGACAGGAAGCTCCTACAATGAGCAGTTCTTC
TRBD1	15	once	TRBV19	TRBJ1-1	CASSTWTGENTEAFF	TGTGCCAGTAGTACATGGACAGGTGAAAACACTGAAGCTTTCTTT
.	13	few	TRBV6-1	TRBJ1-5	CASSEILNQPQHF	TGTGCCAGCAGTGAAATTCTGAATCAGCCCCAGCATTTT
.	13	once	TRBV7-9	TRBJ2-7	CASSTRGGYEQYF	TGTGCCAGCAGTACCCGGGGAGGCTACGAGCAGTACTTC
.	15	.	TRBV4-3	TRBJ1-2	CASSQEVGGSGGYTF	TGCGCCAGCAGCCAAGAAGTGGGGGGGAGTGGTGGCTACACCTTC
.	15	.	TRBV5-6	TRBJ2-4	CASSWAGQLKNIQYF	TGTGCCAGCAGCTGGGCGGGACAGTTGAAAAACATTCAGTACTTC
.	15	.	TRBV5-6	TRBJ2-2	CASSLVRRAAGELFF	TGTGCCAGCAGCTTGGTACGGCGGGCGGCCGGGGAGCTGTTTTTT
.	15	.	TRBV6-6	TRBJ1-2	CASSIPVGNGYGYTF	TGTGCCAGCAGTATCCCGGTGGGCAACGGCTATGGCTACACCTTC
.	15	once	TRBV29-1	TRBJ2-6	CSAGTYSSGANVLTF	TGCAGCGCCGGGACTTACAGCTCTGGGGCCAACGTCCTGACTTTC
TRBD2	16	.	TRBV5-4	TRBJ2-5	CASSPRVAGGPEEQYF	TGTGCCAGCAGCCCGAGGGTGGCGGGAGGGCCGGAAGAGCAGTACTTC
.	16	once	TRBV6-1	TRBJ2-3	CASSERRTISTDTQYF	TGTGCCAGCAGTGAAAGGCGGACTATTAGCACAGATACGCAGTATTTT
.	14	.	TRBV10-2	TRBJ2-7	CASSEPGHSYEQYF	TGCGCCAGCAGTGAACCGGGACACTCCTACGAGCAGTACTTC
TRBD1	13	.	TRBV25-1	TRBJ1-1	CASNRGSNTEAFF	TGTGCCAGCAACAGGGGCTCGAACACTGAAGCTTTCTTT
.	15	once	TRBV30	TRBJ2-1	CAWSTGGGSYNEQFF	TGTGCCTGGAGTACAGGGGGAGGGTCCTACAATGAGCAGTTCTTC
TRBD1	13	few	TRBV6-6	TRBJ1-2	CASRPQGEFGYTF	TGTGCCAGCAGGCCCCAGGGGGAATTTGGCTACACCTTC
TRBD2	15	.	TRBV6-5	TRBJ2-7	CASSYGTSGVYEQYF	TGTGCCAGCAGTTACGGGACTAGCGGGGTCTACGAGCAGTACTTC
TRBD2	14	.	TRBV30	TRBJ2-5	CAWSDAGGGGTQYF	TGTGCCTGGAGTGATGCGGGCGGGGGGGGGACCCAGTACTTC
TRBD1	16	.	TRBV7-2	TRBJ2-2	CASSSRSAGQVGELFF	TGTGCCAGCAGCTCTCGATCCGCCGGACAGGTCGGGGAGCTGTTTTTT
TRBD1	14	.	TRBV6-1	TRBJ2-1	CASKAGGFSNEQFF	TGTGCCAGCAAGGCAGGGGGCTTTTCCAATGAGCAGTTCTTC
.	17	few	TRBV5-1	TRBJ1-3	CASSLETLQFTGNTIYF	TGCGCCAGCAGCTTGGAGACACTCCAATTTACCGGAAACACCATATATTTT
TRBD2	15	.	TRBV28	TRBJ2-7	CASSFPREGLDEQYF	TGTGCCAGCAGTTTCCCCCGGGAGGGGCTGGACGAGCAGTACTTC
TRBD2	15	few	TRBV6-5	TRBJ2-1	CASSQSGGEYNEQFF	TGTGCCAGCAGCCAAAGCGGGGGGGAATACAATGAGCAGTTCTTC
.	16	.	TRBV4-1	TRBJ2-3	CASSQEGQGFTDTQYF	TGCGCCAGTAGCCAAGAAGGGCAGGGATTCACAGATACGCAGTATTTT
TRBD1	15	.	TRBV11-2	TRBJ2-7	CASSLDRDRLYEQYF	TGTGCCAGCAGCTTAGACCGGGACAGGCTCTACGAGCAGTACTTC
.	11	.	TRBV30	TRBJ1-2	CAWGQPYGYTF	TGTGCCTGGGGACAGCCTTATGGCTACACCTTC
.	16	.	TRBV7-2	TRBJ1-1	CASNLPPSLGGTEAFF	TGTGCCAGCAACTTGCCCCCCTCGTTAGGGGGCACTGAAGCTTTCTTT
.	16	few	TRBV4-3	TRBJ1-5	CASSQDIRGGNQPQHF	TGCGCCAGCAGCCAAGATATACGCGGGGGCAATCAGCCCCAGCATTTT
TRBD1	17	.	TRBV7-9	TRBJ2-2	CASSLRRDRGGTGELFF	TGTGCCAGCAGCCTCCGCCGGGACAGGGGAGGAACCGGGGAGCTGTTTTTT
TRBD1	14	.	TRBV28	TRBJ2-5	CASIPQGGRETQYF	TGTGCCAGCATCCCCCAAGGGGGCCGGGAGACCCAGTACTTC
.	13	.	TRBV6-5	TRBJ1-3	CASSFGGGNTIYF	TGTGCCAGCAGTTTTGGAGGTGGAAACACCATATATTTT
TRBD1	14	.	TRBV5-1	TRBJ1-2	CASSLEGGRWGYTF	TGCGCCAGCAGCTTGGAAGGGGGCAGGTGGGGCTACACCTTC
TRBD2	16	.	TRBV10-3	TRBJ2-1	CAISGGREAAYNEQFF	TGTGCCATCAGTGGAGGGCGGGAGGCTGCATACAATGAGCAGTTCTTC
TRBD1	11	.	TRBV20-1	TRBJ1-4	CSAAQGAMKVF	TGCAGTGCCGCACAGGGGGCGATGAAAGTTTTT
TRBD1	15	.	TRBV15	TRBJ2-5	CATSISRTGDQTQYF	TGTGCCACCAGCATCTCGAGGACAGGGGACCAGACCCAGTACTTC
.	16	.	TRBV5-6	TRBJ1-2	CASSLQVGLSNYGYTF	TGTGCCAGCAGTCTGCAGGTGGGGCTGTCTAACTATGGCTACACCTTC
TRBD1	15	once	TRBV6-5	TRBJ1-2	CASRSGTGNNYGYTF	TGTGCCAGCAGAAGTGGGACAGGGAATAACTATGGCTACACCTTC
TRBD2	15	once	TRBV11-3	TRBJ2-3	CASSDTSGSTDTQYF	TGTGCCAGCAGCGATACTAGCGGTAGCACAGATACGCAGTATTTT
.	15	.	TRBV29-1	TRBJ1-2	CSARGEGEANYGYTF	TGCAGCGCCCGAGGGGAGGGTGAGGCTAACTATGGCTACACCTTC
TRBD2	17	once	TRBV7-2	TRBJ2-1	CASSPSPTSGRGNEQFF	TGTGCCAGCAGTCCATCCCCAACTAGCGGGAGAGGGAATGAGCAGTTCTTC
.	18	.	TRBV19	TRBJ2-1	CASSIDPPGGRSYNEQFF	TGTGCCAGTAGTATAGATCCCCCCGGGGGGCGGAGCTACAATGAGCAGTTCTTC
TRBD1	14	.	TRBV6-5	TRBJ1-2	CASSYGTGPNGYTF	TGTGCCAGCAGTTACGGGACAGGGCCTAATGGCTACACCTTC